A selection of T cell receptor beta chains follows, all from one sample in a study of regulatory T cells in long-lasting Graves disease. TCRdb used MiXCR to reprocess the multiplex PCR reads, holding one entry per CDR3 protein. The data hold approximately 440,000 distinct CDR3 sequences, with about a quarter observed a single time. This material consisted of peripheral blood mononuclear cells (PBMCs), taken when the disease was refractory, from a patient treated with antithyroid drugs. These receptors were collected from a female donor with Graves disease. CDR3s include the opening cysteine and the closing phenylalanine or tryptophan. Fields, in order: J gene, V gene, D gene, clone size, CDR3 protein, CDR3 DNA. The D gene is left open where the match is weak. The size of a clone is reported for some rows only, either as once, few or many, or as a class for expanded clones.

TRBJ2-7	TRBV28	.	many	CASSLSPQGGYEQYF	TGTGCCAGCAGTTTGAGCCCTCAGGGTGGCTACGAGCAGTACTTC
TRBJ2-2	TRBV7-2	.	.	CASSFNPNTGELFF	TGTGCCAGCAGCTTCAATCCGAACACCGGGGAGCTGTTTTTT
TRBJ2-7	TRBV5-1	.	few	CASSMDQNAYEQYF	TGCGCCAGCAGCATGGACCAAAACGCCTACGAGCAGTACTTC
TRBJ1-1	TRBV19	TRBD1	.	CASSTSDRVTEAFF	TGTGCCAGTAGTACCTCCGACAGGGTCACTGAAGCTTTCTTT
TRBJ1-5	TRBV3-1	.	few	CASTYQPQHF	TGTGCCAGCACGTATCAGCCCCAGCATTTT
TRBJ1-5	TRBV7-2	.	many	CASSPDSGSNQPQHF	TGTGCCAGCAGCCCGGACAGTGGAAGCAATCAGCCCCAGCATTTT
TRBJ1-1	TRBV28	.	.	CASRALLGTANTEAFF	TGTGCCAGCAGGGCCTTGTTGGGGACGGCGAACACTGAAGCTTTCTTT
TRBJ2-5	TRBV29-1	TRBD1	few	CSVEGQGSQETQYF	TGCAGCGTTGAAGGACAGGGGAGTCAAGAGACCCAGTACTTC
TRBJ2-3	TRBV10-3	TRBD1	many	CAISGSTGEQDTQYF	TGTGCCATCAGTGGGTCGACAGGGGAACAAGATACGCAGTATTTT
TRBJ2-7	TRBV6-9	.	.	CASSYSRDPVKQYF	TGTGCCAGCAGTTACTCCCGGGACCCTGTTAAGCAGTACTTC
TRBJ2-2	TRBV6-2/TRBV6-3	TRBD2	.	CASSYYELAGPRTGELFF	TGTGCCAGCAGTTACTATGAACTAGCGGGGCCGAGAACCGGGGAGCTGTTTTTT
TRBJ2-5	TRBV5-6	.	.	CASSLPSSGETQYF	TGTGCCAGCAGCTTGCCTTCATCAGGGGAGACCCAGTACTTC
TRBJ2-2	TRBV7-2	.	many	CASSFLTGELFF	TGTGCCAGCAGCTTCCTTACCGGGGAGCTGTTTTTT
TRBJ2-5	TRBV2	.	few	CASSEKTQYF	TGTGCCAGCAGTGAGAAGACCCAGTACTTC
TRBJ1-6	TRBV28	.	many	CASSLPQESYNSPLHF	TGTGCCAGCAGTTTGCCGCAAGAATCCTATAATTCACCCCTCCACTTT
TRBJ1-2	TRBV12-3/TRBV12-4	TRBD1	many	CASSLGGQDNYGYTF	TGTGCCAGCAGTTTAGGAGGACAGGATAATTATGGCTACACCTTC
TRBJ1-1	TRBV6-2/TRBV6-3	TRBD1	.	CASSLRGGSSFF	TGTGCCAGCAGTCTCAGAGGGGGCTCCTCTTTCTTT
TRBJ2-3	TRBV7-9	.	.	CAFGGLAGLGTDTQYF	TGTGCCTTTGGTGGGCTAGCAGGCCTAGGCACAGATACGCAGTATTTT
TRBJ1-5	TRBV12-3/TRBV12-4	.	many	CASSLGQSGQPQHF	TGTGCCAGCAGCCTAGGGCAGTCTGGGCAGCCCCAGCATTTT
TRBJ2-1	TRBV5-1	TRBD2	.	CASSLAVSGSGNEQFF	TGCGCCAGCAGCTTGGCCGTTAGCGGGAGCGGAAATGAGCAGTTCTTC
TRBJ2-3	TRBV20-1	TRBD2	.	CSARASGRGNTDTQYF	TGCAGTGCTAGAGCTAGCGGGAGGGGTAACACAGATACGCAGTATTTT
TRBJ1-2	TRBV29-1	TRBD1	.	CSVTQGEGYGYTF	TGCAGCGTAACACAGGGGGAGGGCTATGGCTACACCTTC
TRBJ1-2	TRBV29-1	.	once	CSVAGVGAISYGYTF	TGCAGCGTTGCTGGGGTGGGGGCCATTAGCTATGGCTACACCTTC
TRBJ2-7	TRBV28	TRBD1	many	CASSRPGQGSYEQYF	TGTGCCAGCAGCCGTCCGGGACAGGGTTCCTACGAGCAGTACTTC
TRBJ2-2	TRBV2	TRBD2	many	CASSLGLAGAGGELFF	TGTGCCAGCAGCCTAGGACTAGCGGGAGCGGGCGGGGAGCTGTTTTTT
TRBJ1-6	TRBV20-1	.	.	CSAGSLSSSYNSPLHF	TGCAGTGCTGGATCCCTCTCGTCCTCCTATAATTCACCCCTCCACTTT
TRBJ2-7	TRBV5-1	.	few	CASSPGGPAMEQYF	TGCGCCAGCAGCCCCGGGGGGCCGGCGATGGAGCAGTACTTC
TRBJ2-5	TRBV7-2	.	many	CASSLGSGLETQYF	TGTGCCAGCAGCTTAGGTTCGGGGTTAGAGACCCAGTACTTC
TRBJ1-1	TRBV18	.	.	CAGSPGREDTEAFF	TGTGCCGGCTCACCAGGCAGGGAGGACACTGAAGCTTTCTTT
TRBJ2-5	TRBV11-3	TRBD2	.	CASSQRGGPETQYF	TGTGCCAGCAGCCAACGCGGGGGTCCCGAGACCCAGTACTTC
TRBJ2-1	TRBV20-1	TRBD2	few	CSATNPGLAAQSSYNEQFF	TGCAGTGCTACAAACCCGGGACTAGCGGCCCAGAGCTCCTACAATGAGCAGTTCTTC
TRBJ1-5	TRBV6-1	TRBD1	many	CASSPPGQMGNQPQHF	TGTGCCAGCAGTCCCCCGGGACAGATGGGCAATCAGCCCCAGCATTTT
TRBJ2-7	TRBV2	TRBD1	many	CASKLDRGFFSYEQYF	TGTGCCAGCAAGCTGGACAGGGGTTTCTTTTCCTACGAGCAGTACTTC
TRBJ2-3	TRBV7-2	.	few	CASSPVGTDTQYF	TGTGCCAGCAGCCCGGTGGGGACAGATACGCAGTATTTT
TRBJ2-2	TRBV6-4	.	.	CASSYGGTANTGELFF	TGTGCCAGCAGTTACGGGGGGACAGCGAACACCGGGGAGCTGTTTTTT
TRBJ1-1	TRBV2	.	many	CARETGTENTEAFF	TGTGCCAGGGAGACGGGGACCGAGAACACTGAAGCTTTCTTT
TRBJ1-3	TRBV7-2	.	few	CASSPIRASSGNTIYF	TGTGCCAGCAGCCCAATCAGGGCGAGCTCTGGAAACACCATATATTTT
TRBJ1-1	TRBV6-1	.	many	CASSEGGEATEAFF	TGTGCCAGCAGTGAAGGGGGGGAGGCCACTGAAGCTTTCTTT
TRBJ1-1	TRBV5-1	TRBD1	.	CASSLWTGGTEAFF	TGCGCCAGCAGCCTGTGGACAGGGGGCACTGAAGCTTTCTTT
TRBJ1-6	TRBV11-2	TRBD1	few	CASSAGTVTYSPLHF	TGTGCCAGCAGCGCCGGGACAGTGACTTATTCACCCCTCCACTTT
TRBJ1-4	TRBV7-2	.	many	CASSRSGQAEKLFF	TGTGCCAGCAGCCGTAGTGGGCAAGCGGAAAAACTGTTTTTT
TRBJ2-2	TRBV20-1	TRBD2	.	CSASRGVNTGELFF	TGCAGTGCGTCCCGGGGGGTCAACACCGGGGAGCTGTTTTTT
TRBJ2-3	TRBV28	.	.	CASLTPQPETRQYF	TGTGCCAGCCTCACCCCACAGCCCGAGACTAGGCAGTATTTT
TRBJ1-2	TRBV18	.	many	CASSPSQTNYGYTF	TGTGCCAGCTCACCAAGTCAGACCAACTATGGCTACACCTTC
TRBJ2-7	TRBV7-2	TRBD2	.	CASSIGLAGLYEQYF	TGTGCCAGCAGCATAGGACTAGCGGGACTATACGAGCAGTACTTC
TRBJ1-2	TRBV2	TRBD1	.	CASPRDRVGYGYTF	TGTGCCAGCCCCCGGGACAGGGTGGGCTATGGCTACACCTTC
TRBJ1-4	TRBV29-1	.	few	CSVEAGDTNEKLFF	TGCAGCGTTGAAGCGGGAGACACTAATGAAAAACTGTTTTTT
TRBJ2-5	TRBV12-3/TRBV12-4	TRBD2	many	CASSPGTIQETQYF	TGTGCCAGCAGCCCCGGGACTATCCAAGAGACCCAGTACTTC
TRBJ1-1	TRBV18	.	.	CASSLTLTGMNTEAFF	TGTGCCAGCTCACTCACTTTAACAGGGATGAACACTGAAGCTTTCTTT
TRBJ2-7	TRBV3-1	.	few	CASSQVKGEQYF	TGTGCCAGCAGCCAAGTGAAGGGCGAGCAGTACTTC
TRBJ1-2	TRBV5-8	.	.	CASSLGGALYGYTF	TGTGCCAGCAGCTTGGGGGGCGCGTTATATGGCTACACCTTC
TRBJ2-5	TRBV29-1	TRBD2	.	CSVEDTLAGEWYF	TGCAGCGTTGAAGATACACTAGCGGGGGAGTGGTACTTC
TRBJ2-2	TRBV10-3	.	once	CAISEAVRVGGNTGELFF	TGTGCCATCAGTGAGGCAGTTCGAGTAGGAGGGAACACCGGGGAGCTGTTTTTT
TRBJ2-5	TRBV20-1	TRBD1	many	CSANTMDRGPTVETQYF	TGCAGTGCTAACACGATGGACAGGGGGCCCACTGTGGAGACCCAGTACTTC
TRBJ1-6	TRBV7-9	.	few	CASSFEASYNSPLHF	TGTGCCAGCAGCTTCGAGGCCTCCTATAATTCACCCCTCCACTTT